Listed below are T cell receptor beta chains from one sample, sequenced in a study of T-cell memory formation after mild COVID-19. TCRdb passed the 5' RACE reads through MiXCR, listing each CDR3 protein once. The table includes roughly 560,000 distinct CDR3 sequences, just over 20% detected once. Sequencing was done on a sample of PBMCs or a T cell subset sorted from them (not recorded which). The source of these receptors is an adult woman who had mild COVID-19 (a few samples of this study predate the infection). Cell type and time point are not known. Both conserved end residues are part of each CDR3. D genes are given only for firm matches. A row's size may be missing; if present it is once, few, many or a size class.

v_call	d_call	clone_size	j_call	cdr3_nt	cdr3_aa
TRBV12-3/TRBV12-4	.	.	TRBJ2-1	TGTGCCAGCAGTTTCGGACGTATTTACAATGAGCAGTTCTTC	CASSFGRIYNEQFF
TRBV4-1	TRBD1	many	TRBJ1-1	TGCGCCAGCAGCCAATACTCCGGGACAGGGGGCCTGAGCACTGAAGCTTTCTTT	CASSQYSGTGGLSTEAFF
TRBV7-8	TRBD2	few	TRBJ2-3	TGTGCCAGCAGCTTAAGTCGGGACTATGGCACAGATACGCAGTATTTT	CASSLSRDYGTDTQYF
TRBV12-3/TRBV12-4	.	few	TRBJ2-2	TGTGCCAGCAGTTTAGAGGGGAGCACCGGGGAGCTGTTTTTT	CASSLEGSTGELFF
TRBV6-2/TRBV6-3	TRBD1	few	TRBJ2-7	TGTGCCAGCAGTGACCCGACAGGGGCCTCCTACGAGCAGTACTTC	CASSDPTGASYEQYF
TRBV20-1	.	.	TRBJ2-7	TGCAGTGCTAGACGGCGGGGTTCCTACGAGCAGTACTTC	CSARRRGSYEQYF
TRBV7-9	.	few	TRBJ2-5	TGTGCCAGCAGCGCCTCGACAGGGAGGGAAGAGACCCAGTACTTC	CASSASTGREETQYF
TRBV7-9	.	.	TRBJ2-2	TGTGCCAGCAGCATAGAAGCCGGGGAGCTGTTTTTT	CASSIEAGELFF
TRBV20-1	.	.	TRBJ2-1	TGCAGTGCTAGAGATAGCTCCGCGGGCTCCTACAATGAGCAGTTCTTC	CSARDSSAGSYNEQFF
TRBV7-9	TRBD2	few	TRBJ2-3	TGTGCCAGCAGCACAACCGGGACTAGCGGGAGGGCAGCAGATACGCAGTATTTT	CASSTTGTSGRAADTQYF
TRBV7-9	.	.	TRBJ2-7	TGTGCCAGCAGCGAGGCCGGTGCCGAGCAGTACTTC	CASSEAGAEQYF
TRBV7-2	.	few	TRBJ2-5	TGTGCCAGCAGCCAACCAGGGGGAGGGGAGACCCAGTACTTC	CASSQPGGGETQYF
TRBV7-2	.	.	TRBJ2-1	TGTGCCAGCAGCTTAACGGGAGTGTTTAACAATGAGCAGTTCTTC	CASSLTGVFNNEQFF
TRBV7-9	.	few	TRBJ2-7	TGTGCCAGCAGCCCAGGGCAGGGGATGTACGAGCAGTACTTC	CASSPGQGMYEQYF
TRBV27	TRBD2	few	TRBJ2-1	TGTGCCAGCAGTTTACTAGCGGGAAGGTCCTACAATGAGCAGTTCTTC	CASSLLAGRSYNEQFF
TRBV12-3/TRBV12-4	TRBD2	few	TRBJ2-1	TGTGCCAGCAGCCTCCCCGGGACTAGCGGGAGTATGCATGAGCAGTTCTTC	CASSLPGTSGSMHEQFF
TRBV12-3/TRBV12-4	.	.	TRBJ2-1	TGTGCCAGCCGCGACTATCCTATCGGCAATGAGCAGTTCTTC	CASRDYPIGNEQFF
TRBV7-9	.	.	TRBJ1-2	TGTGCCAGCAGCTTAATTGAAACAGGGCGGGGCGGCTACACCTTC	CASSLIETGRGGYTF
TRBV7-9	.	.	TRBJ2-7	TGTGCCAGCAGCTTAGTCCGGGGGCGGGAGCAAGAGCAGTACTTC	CASSLVRGREQEQYF
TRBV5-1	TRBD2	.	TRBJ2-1	TGCGCCAGCAGCTTGGTAGCGGGAGTAGATGAGCAGTTCTTC	CASSLVAGVDEQFF
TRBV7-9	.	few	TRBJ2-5	TGTGCCAGCAGCACTCGGGGGTACCAAGAGACCCAGTACTTC	CASSTRGYQETQYF
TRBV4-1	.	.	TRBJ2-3	TGCGCCAGCAGCCAAGAGCAGGGAGTTTTCACAGATACGCAGTATTTT	CASSQEQGVFTDTQYF
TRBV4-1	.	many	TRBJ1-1	TGCGCCAGCAGCGTACCCGGGACGAACACTGAAGCTTTCTTT	CASSVPGTNTEAFF
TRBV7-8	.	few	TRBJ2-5	TGTGCCAGCAGCCAGGTGGGCCCCCAAGAGACCCAGTACTTC	CASSQVGPQETQYF
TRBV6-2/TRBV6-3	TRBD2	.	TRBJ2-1	TGTGCCTCCGGACTAGCGGCATACAATGAGAAGTTCTTC	CASGLAAYNEKFF
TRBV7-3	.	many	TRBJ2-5	TGTGCCAGCAGTTTCGGGAGCCAAGAGACCCAGTACTTC	CASSFGSQETQYF
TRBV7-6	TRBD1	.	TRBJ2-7	TGTGCCAGCAGCTCGCTGCCGGGACAGGGTCCGACCTACGAGCAGTACTTC	CASSSLPGQGPTYEQYF
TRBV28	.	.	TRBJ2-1	TGTGCCAGCACCGCTGGGTCCAACAATGAGCAGTTCTTC	CASTAGSNNEQFF
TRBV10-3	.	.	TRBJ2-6	TGTGCCATCACCTCCCCCAGCGAGGGGGCCAACGTCCTGACTTTC	CAITSPSEGANVLTF
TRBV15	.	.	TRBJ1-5	TGTGCCACCAGCAGAGGGGAGTTGGTCGATAGCAATCAGCCCCAGCATTTT	CATSRGELVDSNQPQHF
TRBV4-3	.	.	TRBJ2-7	TGCGCCAGCAGCCACTTCTTGGGAGTACTCGACGAGCAGTACTTC	CASSHFLGVLDEQYF
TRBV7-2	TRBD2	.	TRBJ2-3	TGTGCCAGCAGCTACCGACGCAAAGTAGCGGGCAGAACAGATACGCAGTATTTT	CASSYRRKVAGRTDTQYF
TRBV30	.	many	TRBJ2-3	TGTGCCTGGAGTGGATCCACTACAACAGATACGCAGTATTTT	CAWSGSTTTDTQYF
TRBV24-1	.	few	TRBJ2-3	TGTGCCACCAGTGATTCAATAGGGGGGAGCACAGATACGCAGTATTTT	CATSDSIGGSTDTQYF
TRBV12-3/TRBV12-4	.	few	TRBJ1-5	TGTGCCAGCACCGTAACGGGACTAGGGGATCAGCCCCAGCATTTT	CASTVTGLGDQPQHF
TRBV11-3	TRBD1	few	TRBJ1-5	TGTGCCAGCAGCCCAGGGGGGACAGGGGGAAATCAGCCCCAGCATTTT	CASSPGGTGGNQPQHF
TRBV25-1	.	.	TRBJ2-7	TGTGCCAGCAGTTTTGGGGGTGTTGGCTACGAGCAGTACTTC	CASSFGGVGYEQYF
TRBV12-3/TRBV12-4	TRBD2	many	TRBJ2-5	TGTGCCAGCAGTTGGACTAGCGGGAGTGAGACCCAGTACTTC	CASSWTSGSETQYF
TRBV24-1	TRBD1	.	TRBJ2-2	TGTGCCACCGCCGGACAGGGGGTCACCGGGGAGCTGTTTTTT	CATAGQGVTGELFF
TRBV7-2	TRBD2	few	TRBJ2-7	TGTGCCAGCAGCTGGACTAGCGGGTCAACCTACGAGCAGTACTTC	CASSWTSGSTYEQYF
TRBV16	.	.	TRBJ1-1	TGTGCCAGCAGCCACCTCCAGCTCCGGCAGGCTTTCTTT	CASSHLQLRQAFF
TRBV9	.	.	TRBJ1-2	TGTGCCAGCAGCGCGGGCCTGGACTATGGCTACACCTTC	CASSAGLDYGYTF
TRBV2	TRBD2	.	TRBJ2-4	TGTGCCAAGGGTACTAGCGCTCTAGCCAAAAACATTCAGTACTTC	CAKGTSALAKNIQYF
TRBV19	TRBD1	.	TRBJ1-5	TGTGCCAGTAGACCCCCCCGGGCAGGGGGCGTGGATGGCAATCAGCCCCAGCATTTT	CASRPPRAGGVDGNQPQHF
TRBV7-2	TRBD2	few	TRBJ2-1	TGTGCCAGCAGCTTAGCGGTCCCGCTTAGCGGGAGGTACAATGAGCAGTTCTTC	CASSLAVPLSGRYNEQFF
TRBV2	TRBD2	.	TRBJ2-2	TGTGCCAGCAGTCCCCTAGGACTAGCGGGAGGGCTCACCGGGGAGCTGTTTTTT	CASSPLGLAGGLTGELFF
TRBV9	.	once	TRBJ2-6	TGTGCCAGCAGCGTAGGCCCGGGGCTGTCTTGGGCCAACGTCCTGACTTTC	CASSVGPGLSWANVLTF
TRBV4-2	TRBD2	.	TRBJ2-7	TGTGCCAGCAGCCACGGGACTAGCGGATACTACGAGCAGTACTTC	CASSHGTSGYYEQYF
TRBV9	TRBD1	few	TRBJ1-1	TGTGCCAGCAGCGTACAGGGGGCAGGAGACACTGAAGCTTTCTTT	CASSVQGAGDTEAFF
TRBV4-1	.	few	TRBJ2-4	TGCGCCAGCAGCCAACTCAGGGGCGATTTAGCCAAAAACATTCAGTACTTC	CASSQLRGDLAKNIQYF
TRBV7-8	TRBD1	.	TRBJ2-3	TGTGCCAGCAGCGAGGATCAGGGGGCTACAGATACGCAGTATTTT	CASSEDQGATDTQYF
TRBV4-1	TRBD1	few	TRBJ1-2	TGCGCCAGCAGCCATCCAGGGGGCTTCGGGGGCTACACCTTC	CASSHPGGFGGYTF